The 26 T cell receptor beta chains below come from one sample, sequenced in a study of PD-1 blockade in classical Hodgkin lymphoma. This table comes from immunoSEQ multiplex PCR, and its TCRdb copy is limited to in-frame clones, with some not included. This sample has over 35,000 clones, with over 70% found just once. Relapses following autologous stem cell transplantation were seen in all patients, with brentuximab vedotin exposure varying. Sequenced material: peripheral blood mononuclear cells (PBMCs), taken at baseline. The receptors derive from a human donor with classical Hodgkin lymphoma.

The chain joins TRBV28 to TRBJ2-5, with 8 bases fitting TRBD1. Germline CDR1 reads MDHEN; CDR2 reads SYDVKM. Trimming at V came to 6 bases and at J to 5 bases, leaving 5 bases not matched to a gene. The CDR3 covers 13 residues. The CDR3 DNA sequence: TGTGCCAGCAGGTCAGGGGGCGGGGAGACCCAGTACTTC. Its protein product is CASRSGGGETQYF.

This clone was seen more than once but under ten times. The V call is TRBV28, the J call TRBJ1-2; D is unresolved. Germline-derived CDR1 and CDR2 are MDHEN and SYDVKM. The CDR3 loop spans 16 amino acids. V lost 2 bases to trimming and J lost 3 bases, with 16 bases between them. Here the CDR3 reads CASSLKRNQLYYGYTF. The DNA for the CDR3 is TGTGCCAGCAGTTTAAAGAGGAATCAGCTTTACTATGGCTACACCTTC.

CDR3 in DNA: TGTGCCAGCAGTTACTCTTATGGGACAGGCCAAGAGACCCAGTACTTC. Its protein product is CASSYSYGTGQETQYF. The chain combines TRBV6-5 with TRBJ2-5, with 8 positions matching TRBD1. Germline CDR1 and CDR2: MNHEY and SVGAGI. This CDR3 has 16 amino acids. V lost 0 bases and J lost 1; bases outside the gene matches: 4.

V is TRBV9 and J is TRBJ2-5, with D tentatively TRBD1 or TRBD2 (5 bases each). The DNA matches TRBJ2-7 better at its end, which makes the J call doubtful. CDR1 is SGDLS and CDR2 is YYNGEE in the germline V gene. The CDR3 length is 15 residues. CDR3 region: CASSVSGTDTYEQYF. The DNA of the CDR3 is TGTGCCAGCAGCGTATCCGGGACGGATACCTACGAGCAGTACTTC.

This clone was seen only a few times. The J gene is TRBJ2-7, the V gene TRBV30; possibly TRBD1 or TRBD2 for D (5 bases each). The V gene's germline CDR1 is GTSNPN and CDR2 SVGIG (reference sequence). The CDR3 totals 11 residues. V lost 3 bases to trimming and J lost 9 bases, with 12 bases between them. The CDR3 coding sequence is TGTGCCTGGAGAGGGTGGGACGGGCAGTACTTC. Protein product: CAWRGWDGQYF.

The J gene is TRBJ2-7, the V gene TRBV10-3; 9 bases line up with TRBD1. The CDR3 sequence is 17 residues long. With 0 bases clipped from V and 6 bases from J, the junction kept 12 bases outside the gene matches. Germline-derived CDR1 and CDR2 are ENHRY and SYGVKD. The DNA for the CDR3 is TGTGCCATCAGTGAGTCACATTTAAGGGACAGGGACGGCGAGCAGTACTTC. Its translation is CAISESHLRDRDGEQYF.

The CDR3 reads CAWSVQDQPQHF. The CDR3 DNA follows: TGTGCCTGGAGTGTACAGGATCAGCCCCAGCATTTT. V gene TRBV30 combines with J gene TRBJ1-5; perhaps TRBD1 as D (5 bases). Germline values: CDR1 GTSNPN, CDR2 SVGIG (reference sequence). CDR3 length: 12 amino acids. V dropped 0 bases and J dropped 5 bases, with 5 bases sitting between them.

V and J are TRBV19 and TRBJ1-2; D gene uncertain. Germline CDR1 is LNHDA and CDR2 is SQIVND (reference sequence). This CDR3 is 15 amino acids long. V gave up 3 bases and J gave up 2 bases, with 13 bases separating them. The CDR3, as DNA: TGTGCCAGTAGTATGGTCGGGGTACGGAACTATGGCTACACCTTC. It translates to CASSMVGVRNYGYTF.

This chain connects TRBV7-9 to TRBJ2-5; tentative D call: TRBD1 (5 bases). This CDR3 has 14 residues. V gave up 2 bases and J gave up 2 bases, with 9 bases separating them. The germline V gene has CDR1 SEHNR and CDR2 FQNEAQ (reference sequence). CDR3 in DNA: TGTGCCAGCAGCTTACGGGCAGGGCAAGAGACCCAGTACTTC. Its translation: CASSLRAGQETQYF.

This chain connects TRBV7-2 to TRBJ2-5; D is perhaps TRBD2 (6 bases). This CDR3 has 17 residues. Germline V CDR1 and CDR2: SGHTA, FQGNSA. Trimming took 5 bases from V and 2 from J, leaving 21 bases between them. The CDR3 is CASSRRPLSGWQETQYF. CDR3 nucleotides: TGTGCCAGCAGCCGGAGGCCCCTTAGCGGCTGGCAAGAGACCCAGTACTTC.

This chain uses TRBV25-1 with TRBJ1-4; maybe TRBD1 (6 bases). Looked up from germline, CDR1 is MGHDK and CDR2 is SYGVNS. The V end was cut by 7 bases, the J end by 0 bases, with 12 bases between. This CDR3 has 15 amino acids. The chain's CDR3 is CASMPGASTNEKLFF. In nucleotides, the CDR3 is TGTGCCAGCATGCCGGGGGCTTCAACTAATGAAAAACTGTTTTTT. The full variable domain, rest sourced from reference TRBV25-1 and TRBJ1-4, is EADIYQTPRYLVIGTGKKITLECSQTMGHDKMYWYQQDPGMELHLIHYSYGVNSTEKGDLSSESTVSRIRTEHFPLTLESARPSHTSQYLCASMPGASTNEKLFFGSGTQLSVL.

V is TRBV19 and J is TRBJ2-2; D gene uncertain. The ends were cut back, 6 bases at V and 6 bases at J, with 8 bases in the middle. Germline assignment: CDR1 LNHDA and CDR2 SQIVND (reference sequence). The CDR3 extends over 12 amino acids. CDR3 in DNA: TGTGCCAGTAGGAAGAGTGCCGGGGAGCTGTTTTTT. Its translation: CASRKSAGELFF.

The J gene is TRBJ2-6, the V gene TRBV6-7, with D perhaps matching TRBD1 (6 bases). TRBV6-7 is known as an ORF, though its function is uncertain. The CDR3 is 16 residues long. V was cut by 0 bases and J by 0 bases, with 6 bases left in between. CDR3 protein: CASSYSGGSGANVLTF. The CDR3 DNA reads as TGTGCCAGCAGTTACTCAGGGGGCTCTGGGGCCAACGTCCTGACTTTC.

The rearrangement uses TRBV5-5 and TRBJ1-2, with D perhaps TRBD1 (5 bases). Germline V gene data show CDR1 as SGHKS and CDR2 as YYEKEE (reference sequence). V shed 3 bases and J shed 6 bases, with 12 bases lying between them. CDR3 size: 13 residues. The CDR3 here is CASSWAGTDGYTF. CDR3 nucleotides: TGTGCCAGCAGCTGGGCGGGGACGGATGGCTACACCTTC.

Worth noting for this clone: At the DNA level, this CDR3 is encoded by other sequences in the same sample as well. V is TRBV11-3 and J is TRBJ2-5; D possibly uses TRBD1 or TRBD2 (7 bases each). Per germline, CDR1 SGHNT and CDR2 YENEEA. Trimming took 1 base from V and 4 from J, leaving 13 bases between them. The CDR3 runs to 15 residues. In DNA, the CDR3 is TGTGCCAGCAGCTTAGGACAGGGAGGGGGAGAGACCCAGTACTTC. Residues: CASSLGQGGGETQYF.

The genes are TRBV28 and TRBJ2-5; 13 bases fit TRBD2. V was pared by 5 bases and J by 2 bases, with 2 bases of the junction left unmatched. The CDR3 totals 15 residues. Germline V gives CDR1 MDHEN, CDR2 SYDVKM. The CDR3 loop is CASSPGLAGQETQYF. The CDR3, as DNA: TGTGCCAGCAGTCCGGGACTAGCGGGACAAGAGACCCAGTACTTC. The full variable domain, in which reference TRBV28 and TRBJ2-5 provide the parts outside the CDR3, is DVKVTQSSRYLVKRTGEKVFLECVQDMDHENMFWYRQDPGLGLRLIYFSYDVKMKEKGDIPEGYSVSREKKERFSLILESASTNQTSMYLCASSPGLAGQETQYFGPGTRLLVL.

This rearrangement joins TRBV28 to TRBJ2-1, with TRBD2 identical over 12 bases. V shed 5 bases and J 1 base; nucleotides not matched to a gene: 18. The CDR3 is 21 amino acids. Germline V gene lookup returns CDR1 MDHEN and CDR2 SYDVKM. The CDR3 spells CASSKTLVGLAGIWSYNEQFF. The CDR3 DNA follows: TGTGCCAGCAGTAAAACCCTCGTAGGACTAGCGGGAATATGGTCCTACAATGAGCAGTTCTTC.

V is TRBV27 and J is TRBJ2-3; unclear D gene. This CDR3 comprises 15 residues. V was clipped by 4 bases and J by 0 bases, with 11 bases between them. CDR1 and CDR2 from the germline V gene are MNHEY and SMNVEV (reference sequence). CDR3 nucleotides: TGTGCCAGCAGTTCCCGGCCGGCAAGCACAGATACGCAGTATTTT. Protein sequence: CASSSRPASTDTQYF.

The CDR3 loop is CASSVGGDYGYTF. In DNA, the CDR3 is TGTGCCAGCAGCGTCGGCGGGGACTATGGCTACACCTTC. The chain recombines TRBV9 with TRBJ1-2; no definite D call. V lost 2 bases and J 3 bases, leaving 8 bases between the germline ends. The CDR3 length is 13 residues. Germline CDR1 SGDLS, CDR2 YYNGEE.

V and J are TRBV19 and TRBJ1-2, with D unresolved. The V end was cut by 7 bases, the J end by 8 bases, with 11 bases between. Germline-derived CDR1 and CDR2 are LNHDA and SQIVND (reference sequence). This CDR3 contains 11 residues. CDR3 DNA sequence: TGTGCCAGTACACACGGGTTCGGCTACACCTTC. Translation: CASTHGFGYTF.

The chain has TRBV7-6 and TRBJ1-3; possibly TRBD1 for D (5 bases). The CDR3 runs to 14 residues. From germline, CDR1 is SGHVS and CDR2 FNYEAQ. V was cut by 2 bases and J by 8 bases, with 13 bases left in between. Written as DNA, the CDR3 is TGTGCCAGCAGCTTAATCGGCGGGGCTGACACCATATATTTT. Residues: CASSLIGGADTIYF.

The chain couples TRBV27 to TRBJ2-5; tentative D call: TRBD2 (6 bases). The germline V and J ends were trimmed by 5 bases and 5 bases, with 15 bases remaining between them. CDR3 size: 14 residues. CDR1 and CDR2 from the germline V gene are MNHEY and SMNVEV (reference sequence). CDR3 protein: CASSRHRDSETQYF. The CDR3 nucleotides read TGTGCCAGCAGTAGGCACCGGGACTCGGAGACCCAGTACTTC.

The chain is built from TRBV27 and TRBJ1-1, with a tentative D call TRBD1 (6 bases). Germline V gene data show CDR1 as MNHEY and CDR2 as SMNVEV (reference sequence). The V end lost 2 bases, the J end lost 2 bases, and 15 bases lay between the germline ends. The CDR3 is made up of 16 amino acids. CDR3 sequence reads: CASSLAGQPRNTEAFF. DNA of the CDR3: TGTGCCAGCAGTTTAGCAGGACAGCCGAGAAACACTGAAGCTTTCTTT.

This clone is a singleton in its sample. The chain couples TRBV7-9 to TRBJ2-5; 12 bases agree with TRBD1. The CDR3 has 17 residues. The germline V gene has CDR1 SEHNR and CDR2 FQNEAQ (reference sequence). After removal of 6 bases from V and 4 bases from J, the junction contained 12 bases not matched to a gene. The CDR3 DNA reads TGTGCCAGCAGGCGTAACTCCGGGACAGGGGGCAGAGAGACCCAGTACTTC. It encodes CASRRNSGTGGRETQYF.

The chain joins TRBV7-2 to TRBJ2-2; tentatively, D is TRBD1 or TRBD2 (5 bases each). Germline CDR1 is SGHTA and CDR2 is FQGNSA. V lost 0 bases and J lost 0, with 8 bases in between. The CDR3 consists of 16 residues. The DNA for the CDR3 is TGTGCCAGCAGCTTAGCCGGGACCACGAACACCGGGGAGCTGTTTTTT. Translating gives CASSLAGTTNTGELFF.

Here the CDR3 DNA reads TGTGCCAGCAGCCTATACGGGACTAGTCTAAATGAGCAGTTCTTC. Its protein is CASSLYGTSLNEQFF. The chain uses TRBV7-2 and TRBJ2-1; the match to TRBD2 covers 8 bases. The V segment lost 5 bases and the J segment 7 bases; nucleotides outside the gene matches: 10. The CDR3 runs 15 residues. Germline V gene sequence: CDR1 SGHTA, CDR2 FQGNSA. Full variable domain (remainder filled in from reference TRBV7-2 and TRBJ2-1): GAGVSQSPSNKVTEKGKDVELRCDPISGHTALYWYRQSLGQGLEFLIYFQGNSAPDKSGLPSDRFSAERTGGSVSTLTIQRTQQEDSAVYLCASSLYGTSLNEQFFGPGTRLTVL.